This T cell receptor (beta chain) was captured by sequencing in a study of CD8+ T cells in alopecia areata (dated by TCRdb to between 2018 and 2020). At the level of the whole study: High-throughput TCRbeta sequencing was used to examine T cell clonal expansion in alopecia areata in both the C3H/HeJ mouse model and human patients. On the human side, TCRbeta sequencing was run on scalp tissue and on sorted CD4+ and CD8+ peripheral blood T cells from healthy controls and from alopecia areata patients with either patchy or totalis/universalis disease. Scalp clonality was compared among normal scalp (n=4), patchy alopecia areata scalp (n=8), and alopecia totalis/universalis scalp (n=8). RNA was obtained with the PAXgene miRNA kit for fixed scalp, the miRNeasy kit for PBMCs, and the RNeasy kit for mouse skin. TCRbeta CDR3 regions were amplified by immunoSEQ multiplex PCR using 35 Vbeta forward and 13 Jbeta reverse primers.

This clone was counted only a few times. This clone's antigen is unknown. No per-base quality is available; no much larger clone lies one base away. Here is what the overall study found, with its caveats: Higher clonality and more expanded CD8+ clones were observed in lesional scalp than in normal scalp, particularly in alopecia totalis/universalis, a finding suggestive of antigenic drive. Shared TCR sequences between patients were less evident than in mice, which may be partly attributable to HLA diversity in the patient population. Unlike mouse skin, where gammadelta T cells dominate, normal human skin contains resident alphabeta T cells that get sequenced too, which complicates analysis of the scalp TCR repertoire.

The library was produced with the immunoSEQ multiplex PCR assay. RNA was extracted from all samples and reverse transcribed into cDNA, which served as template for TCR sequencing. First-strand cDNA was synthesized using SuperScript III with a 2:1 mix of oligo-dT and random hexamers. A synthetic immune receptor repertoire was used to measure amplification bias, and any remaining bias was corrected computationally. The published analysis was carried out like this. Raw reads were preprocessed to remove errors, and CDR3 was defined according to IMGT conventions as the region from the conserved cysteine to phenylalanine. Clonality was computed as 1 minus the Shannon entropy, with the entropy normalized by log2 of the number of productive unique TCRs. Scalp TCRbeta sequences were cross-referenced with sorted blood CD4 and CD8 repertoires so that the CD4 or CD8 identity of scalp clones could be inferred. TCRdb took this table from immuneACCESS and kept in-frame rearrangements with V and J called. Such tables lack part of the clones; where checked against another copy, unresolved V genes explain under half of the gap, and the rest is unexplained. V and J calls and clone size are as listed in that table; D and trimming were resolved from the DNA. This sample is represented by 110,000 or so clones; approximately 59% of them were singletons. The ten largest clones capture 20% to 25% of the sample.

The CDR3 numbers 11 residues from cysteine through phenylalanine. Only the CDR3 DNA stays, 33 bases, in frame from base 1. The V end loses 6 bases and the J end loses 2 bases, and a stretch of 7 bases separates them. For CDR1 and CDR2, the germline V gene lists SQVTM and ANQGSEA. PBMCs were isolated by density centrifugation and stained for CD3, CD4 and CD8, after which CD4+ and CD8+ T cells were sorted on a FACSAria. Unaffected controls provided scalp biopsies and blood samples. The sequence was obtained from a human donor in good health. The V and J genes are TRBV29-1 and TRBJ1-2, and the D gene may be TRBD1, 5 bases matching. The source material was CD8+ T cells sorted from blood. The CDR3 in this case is CSVEGNYGYTF. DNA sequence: TGCAGCGTCGAGGGGAACTATGGCTACACCTTC.